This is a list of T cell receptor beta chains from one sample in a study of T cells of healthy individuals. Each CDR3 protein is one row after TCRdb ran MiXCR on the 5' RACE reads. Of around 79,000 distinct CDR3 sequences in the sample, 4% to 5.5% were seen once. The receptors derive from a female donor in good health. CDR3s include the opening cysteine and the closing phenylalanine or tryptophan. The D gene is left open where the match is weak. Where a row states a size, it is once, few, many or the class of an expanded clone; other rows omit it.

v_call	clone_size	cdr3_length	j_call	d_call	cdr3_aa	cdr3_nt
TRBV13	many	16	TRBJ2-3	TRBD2	CASSFLERGFTDTQYF	TGTGCCAGCAGCTTCCTGGAGCGGGGCTTCACAGATACGCAGTATTTT
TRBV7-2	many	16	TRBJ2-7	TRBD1	CASSLALRGLAYEQYF	TGTGCCAGCAGCTTAGCGCTCAGGGGGCTTGCCTACGAGCAGTACTTC
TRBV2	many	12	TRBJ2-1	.	CASVQGYNEQFF	TGTGCCAGCGTTCAGGGCTACAATGAGCAGTTCTTC
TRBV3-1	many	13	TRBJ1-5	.	CASSQTSIQPQHF	TGTGCCAGCAGCCAAACTTCAATTCAGCCCCAGCATTTT
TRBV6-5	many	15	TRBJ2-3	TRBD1	CASSPGGSATDTQYF	TGTGCCAGCAGCCCAGGGGGTTCAGCTACAGATACGCAGTATTTT
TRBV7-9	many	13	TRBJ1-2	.	CASSLGQPYGYTF	TGTGCCAGCAGCCTTGGACAGCCATATGGCTACACCTTC
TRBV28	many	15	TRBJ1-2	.	CASSSWDWEGDGYTF	TGTGCCAGCAGTTCCTGGGACTGGGAAGGAGATGGCTACACCTTC
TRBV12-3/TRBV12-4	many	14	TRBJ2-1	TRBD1	CASSPWTGSNEQFF	TGTGCCAGCAGTCCGTGGACAGGGTCGAATGAGCAGTTCTTC
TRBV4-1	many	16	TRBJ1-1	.	CASSPGLGQKNTEAFF	TGCGCCAGCAGCCCCGGGTTAGGACAAAAGAACACTGAAGCTTTCTTT
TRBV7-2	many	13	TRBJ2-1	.	CASSLGLLNEQFF	TGTGCCAGCAGCTTAGGACTGCTCAATGAGCAGTTCTTC
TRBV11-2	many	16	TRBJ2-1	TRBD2	CASSLTLAGAGGEQFF	TGTGCCAGCAGCTTAACGCTAGCGGGAGCGGGGGGTGAGCAGTTCTTC
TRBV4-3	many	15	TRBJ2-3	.	CASSQRPGATDTQYF	TGCGCCAGCAGCCAAAGGCCGGGAGCGACAGATACGCAGTATTTT
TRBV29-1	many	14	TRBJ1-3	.	CSVIYRDSGNTIYF	TGCAGCGTGATATACAGGGATTCTGGAAACACCATATATTTT
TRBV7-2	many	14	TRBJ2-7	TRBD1	CASKGAGVFHEQYF	TGTGCCAGCAAGGGGGCGGGTGTCTTTCACGAGCAGTACTTC
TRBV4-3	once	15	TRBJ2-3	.	CASSQDIRTGARTYF	TGCGCCAGCAGCCAAGATATAAGGACGGGGGCCCGCACGTATTTT
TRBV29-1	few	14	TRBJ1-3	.	CSVEARASGNTIYF	TGCAGCGTTGAGGCGAGGGCCTCTGGAAACACCATATATTTT
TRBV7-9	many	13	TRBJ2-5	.	CASSPPAGETQYF	TGTGCCAGCAGCCCGCCAGCAGGAGAGACCCAGTACTTC
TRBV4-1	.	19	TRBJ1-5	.	CASSQDYPEQVGGIQPQHF	TGCGCCAGCAGCCAAGATTATCCGGAACAGGTGGGGGGGATTCAGCCCCAGCATTTT
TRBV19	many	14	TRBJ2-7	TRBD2	CASSNSGRTYEQYF	TGTGCCAGTAGTAATAGCGGGAGGACCTACGAGCAGTACTTC
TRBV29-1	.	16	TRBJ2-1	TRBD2	CSVDLAGDLGYNEQFF	TGCAGCGTTGATCTAGCGGGAGATCTCGGGTACAATGAGCAGTTCTTC
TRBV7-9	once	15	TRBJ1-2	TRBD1	CGSSQWNRDSYGYTF	TGTGGCAGCAGCCAGTGGAACCGGGACAGCTATGGCTACACCTTC
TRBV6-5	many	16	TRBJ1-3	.	CASSFHSGNSGNTIYF	TGTGCCAGCAGTTTTCATTCAGGGAACTCTGGAAACACCATATATTTT
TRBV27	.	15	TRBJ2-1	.	CASSLITVPGNEQFF	TGTGCCAGCAGTTTAATTACAGTACCGGGCAATGAGCAGTTCTTC
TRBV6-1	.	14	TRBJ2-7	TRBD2	CASSEATSAYEQYF	TGTGCCAGCAGTGAAGCAACTAGCGCCTACGAGCAGTACTTC
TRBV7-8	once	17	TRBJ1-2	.	CASSPQGTGPAGHGYTF	TGTGCCAGCAGCCCCCAGGGCACAGGGCCTGCTGGCCATGGCTACACCTTC
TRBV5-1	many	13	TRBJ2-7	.	CASSLTGDYEQYF	TGCGCCAGCAGCTTAACGGGTGACTACGAGCAGTACTTC
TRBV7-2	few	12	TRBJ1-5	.	CASSLPPGPQHF	TGTGCCAGCAGCTTACCGCCCGGGCCCCAGCATTTT
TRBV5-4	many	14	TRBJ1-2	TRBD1	CASSVTGRDYGYTF	TGTGCCAGCAGCGTGACAGGGAGGGACTATGGCTACACCTTC
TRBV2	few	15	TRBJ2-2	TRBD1	CASSERGLGTGELFF	TGTGCCAGCAGTGAGAGGGGGCTCGGCACCGGGGAGCTGTTTTTT
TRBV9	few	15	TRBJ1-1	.	CASSVEGGTGREAFF	TGTGCCAGCAGCGTAGAGGGCGGGACGGGGAGAGAAGCTTTCTTT
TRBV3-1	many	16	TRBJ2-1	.	CASSQDETPLYNEQFF	TGTGCCAGCAGCCAAGATGAAACTCCTTTATACAATGAGCAGTTCTTC
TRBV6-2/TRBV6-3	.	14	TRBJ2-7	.	CASKKAQGHYEQYF	TGTGCCAGCAAGAAGGCGCAGGGCCACTACGAGCAGTACTTC
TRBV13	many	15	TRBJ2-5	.	CASSLELRPQETQYF	TGTGCCAGCAGCTTAGAACTACGGCCCCAAGAGACCCAGTACTTC
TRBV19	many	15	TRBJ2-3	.	CASSSFGRSADTQYF	TGTGCCAGTAGTTCATTCGGGAGAAGCGCAGATACGCAGTATTTT
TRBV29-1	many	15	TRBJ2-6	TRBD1	CSVQPQGSGANVLTF	TGCAGCGTCCAACCACAGGGGTCTGGGGCCAACGTCCTGACTTTC
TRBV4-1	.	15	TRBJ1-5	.	CASSQDTGGNQPQHF	TGCGCCAGCAGCCAAGACACGGGGGGCAATCAGCCCCAGCATTTT
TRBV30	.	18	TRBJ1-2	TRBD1	CAWRRGTGTGPNLGGYTF	TGTGCCTGGAGGAGGGGTACCGGGACAGGACCGAACCTCGGTGGCTACACCTTC
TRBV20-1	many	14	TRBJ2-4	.	CSASHRGAKNIQYF	TGCAGTGCCTCGCATCGCGGGGCCAAAAACATTCAGTACTTC
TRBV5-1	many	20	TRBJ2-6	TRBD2	CASSLGVAGGPTSGANVLTF	TGCGCCAGCAGCTTGGGGGTAGCGGGAGGCCCGACCTCTGGGGCCAACGTCCTGACTTTC
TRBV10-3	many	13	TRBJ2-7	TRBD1	CAIRGQGAYEQYF	TGTGCCATCAGGGGACAGGGCGCCTACGAGCAGTACTTC
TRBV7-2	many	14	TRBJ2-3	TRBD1	CASSFDRGADTQYF	TGTGCCAGCAGCTTTGACAGGGGCGCAGATACGCAGTATTTT
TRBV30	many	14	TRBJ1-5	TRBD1	CAWGTGDSNQPQHF	TGTGCCTGGGGGACAGGGGATAGCAATCAGCCCCAGCATTTT
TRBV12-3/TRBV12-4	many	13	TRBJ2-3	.	CASSPGTTDTQYF	TGTGCCAGCAGTCCGGGGACCACAGATACGCAGTATTTT
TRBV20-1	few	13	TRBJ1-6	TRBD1	CSATDRGNSPLHF	TGCAGTGCAACGGACAGGGGTAATTCACCCCTCCACTTT
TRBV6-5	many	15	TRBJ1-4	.	CASSSVNGPGQKLFF	TGTGCCAGCAGTTCCGTTAATGGGCCGGGACAAAAACTGTTTTTT
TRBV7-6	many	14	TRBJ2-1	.	CASSFLGEYNEQFF	TGTGCCAGCAGCTTCTTAGGGGAATACAATGAGCAGTTCTTC
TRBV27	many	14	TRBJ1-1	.	CASSIGQLNTEAFF	TGTGCCAGCAGTATCGGACAGCTGAACACTGAAGCTTTCTTT